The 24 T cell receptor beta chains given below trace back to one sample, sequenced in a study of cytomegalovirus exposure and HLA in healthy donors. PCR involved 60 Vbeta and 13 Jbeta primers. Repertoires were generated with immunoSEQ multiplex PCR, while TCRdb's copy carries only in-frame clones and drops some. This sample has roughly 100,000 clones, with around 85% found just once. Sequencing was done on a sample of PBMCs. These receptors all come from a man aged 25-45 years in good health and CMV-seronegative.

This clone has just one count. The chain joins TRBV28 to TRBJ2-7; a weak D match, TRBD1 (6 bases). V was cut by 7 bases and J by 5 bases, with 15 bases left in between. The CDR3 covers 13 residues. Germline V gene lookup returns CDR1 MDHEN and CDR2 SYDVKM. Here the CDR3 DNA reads TGTGCCAGCACGGAGACAGGTCTCGACGAGCAGTACTTC. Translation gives CASTETGLDEQYF.

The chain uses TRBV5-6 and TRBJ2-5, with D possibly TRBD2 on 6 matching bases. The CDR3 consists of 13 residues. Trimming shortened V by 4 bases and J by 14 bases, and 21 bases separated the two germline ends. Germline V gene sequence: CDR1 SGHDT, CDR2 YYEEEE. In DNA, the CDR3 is TGTGCCAGCAGCCCAAAGACAGTTCTGACTAGTTACTTC. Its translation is CASSPKTVLTSYF.

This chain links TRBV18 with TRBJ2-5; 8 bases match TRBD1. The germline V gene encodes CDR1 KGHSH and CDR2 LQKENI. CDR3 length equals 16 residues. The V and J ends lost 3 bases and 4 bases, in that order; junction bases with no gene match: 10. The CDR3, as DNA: TGTGCCAGCTCACCGACAGGGGTTGGCCGTGGAGAGACCCAGTACTTC. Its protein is CASSPTGVGRGETQYF.

CDR3 amino acids: CASSLAGTVNEKLFF. In DNA, the CDR3 is TGTGCCAGCAGCTTAGCCGGGACAGTCAATGAAAAACTGTTTTTT. V is TRBV7-2 and J is TRBJ1-4, with 7 bases that match TRBD1. The V segment lost 0 bases and the J segment 5 bases; nucleotides outside the gene matches: 3. Per the germline V gene, CDR1 is SGHTA and CDR2 is FQGNSA. The CDR3 is 15 residues long.

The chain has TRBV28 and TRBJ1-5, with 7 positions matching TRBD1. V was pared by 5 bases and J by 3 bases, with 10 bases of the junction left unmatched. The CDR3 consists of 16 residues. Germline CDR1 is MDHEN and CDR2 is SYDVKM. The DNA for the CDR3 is TGTGCCAGCAGTACCCCCGACAGGGCTGACAATCAGCCCCAGCATTTT. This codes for CASSTPDRADNQPQHF.

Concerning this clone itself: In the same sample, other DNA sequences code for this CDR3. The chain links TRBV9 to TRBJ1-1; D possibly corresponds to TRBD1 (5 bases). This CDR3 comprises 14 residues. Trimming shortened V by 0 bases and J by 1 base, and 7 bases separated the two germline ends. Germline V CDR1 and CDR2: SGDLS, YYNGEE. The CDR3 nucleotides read TGTGCCAGCAGCGTAGGCCAGGGGAACACTGAAGCTTTCTTT. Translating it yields CASSVGQGNTEAFF.

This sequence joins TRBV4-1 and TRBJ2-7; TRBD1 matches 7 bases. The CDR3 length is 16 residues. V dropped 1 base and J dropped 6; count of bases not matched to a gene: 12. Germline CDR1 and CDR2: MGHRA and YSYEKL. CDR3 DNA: TGCGCCAGCAGCCAAGTGGCGACAGGGTTCCTTGGCGAGCAGTACTTC. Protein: CASSQVATGFLGEQYF.

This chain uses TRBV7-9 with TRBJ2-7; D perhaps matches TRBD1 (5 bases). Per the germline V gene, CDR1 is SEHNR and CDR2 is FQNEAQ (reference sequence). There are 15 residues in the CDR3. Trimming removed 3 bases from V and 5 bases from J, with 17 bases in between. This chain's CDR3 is CASSFDRENTHEQYF. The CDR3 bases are TGTGCCAGCAGCTTCGACAGAGAGAATACCCACGAGCAGTACTTC.

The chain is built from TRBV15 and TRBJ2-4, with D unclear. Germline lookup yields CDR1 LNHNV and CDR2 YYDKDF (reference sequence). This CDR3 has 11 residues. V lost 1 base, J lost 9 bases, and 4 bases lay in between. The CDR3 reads CATSRGSIQYF. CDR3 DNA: TGTGCCACCAGCAGAGGGAGCATTCAGTACTTC.

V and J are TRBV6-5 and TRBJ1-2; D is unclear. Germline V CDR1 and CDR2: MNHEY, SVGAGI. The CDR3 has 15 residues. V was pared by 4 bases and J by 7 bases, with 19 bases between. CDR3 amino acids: CASSSSSKNYGGYTF. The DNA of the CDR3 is TGTGCCAGCAGTTCTAGTTCAAAAAACTATGGTGGCTACACCTTC.

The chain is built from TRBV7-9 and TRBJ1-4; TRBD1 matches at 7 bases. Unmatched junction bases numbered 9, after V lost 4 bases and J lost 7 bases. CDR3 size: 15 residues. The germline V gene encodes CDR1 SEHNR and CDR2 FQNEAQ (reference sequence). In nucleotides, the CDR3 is TGTGCCAGCAGCTCCACCGACAGGGTTGGTGAAAAACTGTTTTTT. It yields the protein CASSSTDRVGEKLFF.

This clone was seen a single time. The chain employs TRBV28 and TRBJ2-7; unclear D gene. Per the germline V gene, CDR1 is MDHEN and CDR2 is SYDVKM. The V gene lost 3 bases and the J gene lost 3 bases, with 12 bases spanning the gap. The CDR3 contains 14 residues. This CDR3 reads CASSLGPMLYEQYF. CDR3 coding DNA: TGTGCCAGCAGTTTGGGCCCCATGCTCTACGAGCAGTACTTC.

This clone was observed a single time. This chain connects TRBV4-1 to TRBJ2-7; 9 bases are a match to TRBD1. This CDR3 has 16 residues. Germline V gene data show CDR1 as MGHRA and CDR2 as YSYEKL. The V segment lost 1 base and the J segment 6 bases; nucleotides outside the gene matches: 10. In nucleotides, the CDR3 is TGCGCCAGCAGCCAAGGGGTGGGACAGGGAGGGCTCGAGCAGTACTTC. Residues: CASSQGVGQGGLEQYF.

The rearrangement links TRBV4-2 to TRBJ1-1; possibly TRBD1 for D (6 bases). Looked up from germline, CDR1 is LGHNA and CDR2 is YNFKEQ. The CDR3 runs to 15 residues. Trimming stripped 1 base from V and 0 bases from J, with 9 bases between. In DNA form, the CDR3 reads TGTGCCAGCAGCCAAGGGCACAGGGTGAACACTGAAGCTTTCTTT. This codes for CASSQGHRVNTEAFF.

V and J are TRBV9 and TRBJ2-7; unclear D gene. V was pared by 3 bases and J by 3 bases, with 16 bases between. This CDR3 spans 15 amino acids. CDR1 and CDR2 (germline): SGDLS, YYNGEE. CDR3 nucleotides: TGTGCCAGCAGCGCCCGGAGACCCCCCCTCTACGAGCAGTACTTC. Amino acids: CASSARRPPLYEQYF.

Here the CDR3 DNA reads TGTGCCAGCAGTTCAGCCTACGAGCAGTACTTC. It yields the protein CASSSAYEQYF. The rearrangement joins TRBV7-8 to TRBJ2-7, with D unresolved. V was cut by 6 bases and J by 2 bases, with 5 bases left in between. CDR3 length equals 11 residues. The germline V gene has CDR1 SGHVS and CDR2 FQNEAQ.

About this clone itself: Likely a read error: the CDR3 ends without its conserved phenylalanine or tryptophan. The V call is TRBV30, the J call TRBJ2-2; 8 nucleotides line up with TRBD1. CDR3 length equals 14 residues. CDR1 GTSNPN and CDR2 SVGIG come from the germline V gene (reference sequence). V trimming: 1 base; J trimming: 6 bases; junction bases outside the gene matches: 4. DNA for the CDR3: TGTGCCTGGAGTGACAGGGGGATCTCCGGGGAGCTGTTTGTT. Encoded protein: CAWSDRGISGELFV.

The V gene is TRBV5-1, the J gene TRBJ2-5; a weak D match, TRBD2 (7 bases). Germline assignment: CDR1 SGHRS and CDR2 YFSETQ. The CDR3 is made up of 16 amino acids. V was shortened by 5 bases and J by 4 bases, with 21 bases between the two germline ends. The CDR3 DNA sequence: TGCGCCAGCAGGGATCGGACGAGGGGGGGCGGAGAGACCCAGTACTTC. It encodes CASRDRTRGGGETQYF.

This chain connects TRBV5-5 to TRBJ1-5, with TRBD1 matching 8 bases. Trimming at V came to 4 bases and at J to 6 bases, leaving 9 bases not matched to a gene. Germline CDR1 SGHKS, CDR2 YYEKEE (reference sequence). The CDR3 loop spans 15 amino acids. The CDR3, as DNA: TGTGCCAGCAGCGCAGGACAGGGTTGGGGTCAGCCCCAGCATTTT. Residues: CASSAGQGWGQPQHF.

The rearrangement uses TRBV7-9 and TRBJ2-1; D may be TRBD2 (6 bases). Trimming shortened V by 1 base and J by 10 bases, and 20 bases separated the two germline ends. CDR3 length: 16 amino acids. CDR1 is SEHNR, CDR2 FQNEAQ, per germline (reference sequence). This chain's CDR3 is CASSLVRDWFSLEQFF. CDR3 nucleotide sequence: TGTGCCAGCAGCTTAGTGAGGGACTGGTTTAGTTTAGAGCAGTTCTTC. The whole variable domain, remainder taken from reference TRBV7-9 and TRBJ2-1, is DTGVSQNPRHKITKRGQNVTFRCDPISEHNRLYWYRQTLGQGPEFLTYFQNEAQLEKSRLLSDRFSAERPKGSFSTLEIQRTEQGDSAMYLCASSLVRDWFSLEQFFGPGTRLTVL.

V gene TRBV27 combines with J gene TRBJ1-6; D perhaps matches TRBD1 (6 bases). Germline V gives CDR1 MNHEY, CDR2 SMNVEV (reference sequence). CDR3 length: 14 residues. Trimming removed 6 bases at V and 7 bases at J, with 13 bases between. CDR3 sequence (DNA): TGTGCCAGCAGGGGGGGGCCACCAAATTCACCCCTCCACTTT. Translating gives CASRGGPPNSPLHF.

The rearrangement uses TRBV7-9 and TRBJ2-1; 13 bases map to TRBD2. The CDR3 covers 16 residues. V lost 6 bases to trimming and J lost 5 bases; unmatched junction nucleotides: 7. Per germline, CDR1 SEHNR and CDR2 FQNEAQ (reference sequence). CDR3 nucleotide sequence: TGTGCCAGCAGACTAGGACTAGCGGGAGAACACAATGAGCAGTTCTTC. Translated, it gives CASRLGLAGEHNEQFF.

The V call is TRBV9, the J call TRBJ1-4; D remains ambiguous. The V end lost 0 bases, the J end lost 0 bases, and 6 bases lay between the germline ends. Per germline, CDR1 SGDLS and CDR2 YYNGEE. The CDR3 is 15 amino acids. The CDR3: CASSVGGTTNEKLFF. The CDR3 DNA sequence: TGTGCCAGCAGCGTAGGCGGGACAACTAATGAAAAACTGTTTTTT.

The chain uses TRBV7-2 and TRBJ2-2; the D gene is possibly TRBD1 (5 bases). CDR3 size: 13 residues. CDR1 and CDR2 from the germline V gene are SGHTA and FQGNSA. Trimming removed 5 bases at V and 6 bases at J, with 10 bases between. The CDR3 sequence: CASSLRQSGELFF. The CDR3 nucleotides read TGTGCCAGCAGCCTTAGACAGTCCGGGGAGCTGTTTTTT.